Listed here are 11 T cell receptor beta chains from one sample, sequenced in a study of T-cell memory formation after mild COVID-19 (dated by TCRdb to the early 2020s). The library was prepared using 5' RACE. Reads for this sample came from an Illumina NovaSeq 6000. Clones were called with MiXCR by TCRdb after fastp trimmed the public reads at Q25, and only in-frame beta chains were retained. One record per CDR3 amino acid sequence lists the most common genes and DNA. The sample has a few hundred thousand distinct CDR3 sequences on record, 25% of them singletons. Of the sample, approximately 12% is held by the ten largest clones. The sequencing input was PBMCs or a T cell subset sorted from them (not recorded which). These receptors came from an adult woman who had mild COVID-19 (a few samples of this study predate the infection). The sample titles of this study are shuffled in the database, so cell type and time point are left out; the donor was told from shared clones.

This chain connects TRBV20-1 to TRBJ2-7; no clear D gene. With 5 bases removed from V and 3 bases from J, the gap between germline ends came to 8 bases. CDR1 is DFQATT, CDR2 SNEGSKA, per germline (reference sequence). CDR3 length: 11 residues. The CDR3 loop reads CSAASRYEQYF. The CDR3 nucleotides are TGCAGTGCTGCCAGTCGCTACGAGCAGTACTTC.

This chain uses TRBV9 with TRBJ2-7; TRBD1 agrees at 8 bases. Trimming took 4 bases from V and 5 from J; bases not matched to a gene: 8. In germline, CDR1 is SGDLS, CDR2 YYNGEE. The CDR3 loop spans 14 amino acids. The CDR3 bases are TGTGCCAGCAGCCCCCCGGACAGGGACCACGAGCAGTACTTC. Protein: CASSPPDRDHEQYF.

The chain recombines TRBV18 with TRBJ2-7, with TRBD2 matching over 11 bases. Unmatched junction bases numbered 10, after V lost 0 bases and J lost 6 bases. The CDR3 sequence is 17 residues long. Looked up from germline, CDR1 is KGHSH and CDR2 is LQKENI. The CDR3 DNA follows: TGTGCCAGCTCACCACCACGCACCGGGACTAGCGGAGGCGAGCAGTACTTC. It encodes CASSPPRTGTSGGEQYF.

The J gene is TRBJ1-1, the V gene TRBV20-1; TRBD1 is a possible D gene (5 bases). CDR1 is DFQATT, CDR2 SNEGSKA, per germline (reference sequence). Trimming removed 8 bases at V and 1 base at J, with 11 bases between. CDR3 length: 12 amino acids. CDR3 coding DNA: TGCAGTCGATGGACACCGAACACTGAAGCTTTCTTT. This sequence encodes CSRWTPNTEAFF.

The chain employs TRBV3-1 and TRBJ2-1; possible D gene TRBD2, 7 bases. Germline CDR1 is LGHDT and CDR2 is YNNKEL (reference sequence). The CDR3 is 13 residues long. The V end was cut by 7 bases, the J end by 10 bases, with 17 bases between. CDR3 nucleotide sequence: TGTGCCAGCAACATCAGAGGGGGGGCCGAGCAGTTCTTC. This encodes CASNIRGGAEQFF.

This clonotype was observed a handful of times. This chain links TRBV6-6 with TRBJ2-7; 10 bases fit TRBD1. Germline CDR1 reads MNHNY; CDR2 reads SVGAGI (reference sequence). The V and J ends lost 6 bases and 2 bases, in that order; junction bases with no gene match: 4. The CDR3 has 14 residues. The CDR3 nucleotides are TGTGCCAGCAGGGGACAGGGGATCACCTACGAGCAGTACTTC. As protein: CASRGQGITYEQYF.

This clonotype was counted only a few times. The chain couples TRBV10-3 to TRBJ2-1; 8 bases map to TRBD2. J gave up 10 bases and V 1 base, and 6 bases lay outside the gene matches. This CDR3 region has 14 residues. Germline V gene sequence: CDR1 ENHRY, CDR2 SYGVKD. The CDR3 DNA follows: TGTGCCATCAGTGAGTTCGGGGGGGCCGGAGAGCAGTTCTTC. This gives the protein CAISEFGGAGEQFF.

This clonotype was observed many times. V is TRBV20-1 and J is TRBJ2-1; 7 bases fit TRBD2. Looked up from germline, CDR1 is DFQATT and CDR2 is SNEGSKA (reference sequence). V was pared by 6 bases and J by 10 bases, with 12 bases of the junction left unmatched. The CDR3 length is 13 residues. The CDR3 DNA follows: TGCAGTGCATACGGGGGGATCGACATCGAGCAGTTCTTC. Its protein product is CSAYGGIDIEQFF.

V gene TRBV9 combines with J gene TRBJ2-7; D may match TRBD1 or TRBD2 (5 bases each). This CDR3 is built from 16 residues. Germline V CDR1 and CDR2: SGDLS, YYNGEE. With 4 bases removed from V and 2 bases from J, the gap between germline ends came to 19 bases. CDR3 sequence (DNA): TGTGCCAGCAGCCCTGGGACGGCAGGACCCCCCTACGAGCAGTACTTC. The encoded protein is CASSPGTAGPPYEQYF.

This clonotype was detected a few times. V is TRBV5-1 and J is TRBJ2-1, with D tentatively TRBD1 (5 bases). In germline, CDR1 is SGHRS, CDR2 YFSETQ. Between the trimmed V and J ends, which lost 1 base and 1 base, there was a span of 12 bases. The CDR3 has 16 residues. The CDR3 coding sequence is TGCGCCAGCAGCTTGACAGGATATACTTCCTACAATGAGCAGTTCTTC. Translating gives CASSLTGYTSYNEQFF. The full variable domain, in which reference TRBV5-1 and TRBJ2-1 provide the parts outside the CDR3, is KAGVTQTPRYLIKTRGQQVTLSCSPISGHRSVSWYQQTPGQGLQFLFEYFSETQRNKGNFPGRFSGRQFSNSRSEMNVSTLELGDSALYLCASSLTGYTSYNEQFFGPGTRLTVL.

This chain connects TRBV4-1 to TRBJ2-7; D unresolved. The V and J ends lost 7 bases and 5 bases respectively, with 24 bases between them. The CDR3 length is 16 residues. Germline CDR1 reads MGHRA; CDR2 reads YSYEKL. CDR3 nucleotide sequence: TGCGCCAGCACGGGTATGGCCGGAACCCCCACTAACGAGCAGTACTTC. Amino acid sequence: CASTGMAGTPTNEQYF.